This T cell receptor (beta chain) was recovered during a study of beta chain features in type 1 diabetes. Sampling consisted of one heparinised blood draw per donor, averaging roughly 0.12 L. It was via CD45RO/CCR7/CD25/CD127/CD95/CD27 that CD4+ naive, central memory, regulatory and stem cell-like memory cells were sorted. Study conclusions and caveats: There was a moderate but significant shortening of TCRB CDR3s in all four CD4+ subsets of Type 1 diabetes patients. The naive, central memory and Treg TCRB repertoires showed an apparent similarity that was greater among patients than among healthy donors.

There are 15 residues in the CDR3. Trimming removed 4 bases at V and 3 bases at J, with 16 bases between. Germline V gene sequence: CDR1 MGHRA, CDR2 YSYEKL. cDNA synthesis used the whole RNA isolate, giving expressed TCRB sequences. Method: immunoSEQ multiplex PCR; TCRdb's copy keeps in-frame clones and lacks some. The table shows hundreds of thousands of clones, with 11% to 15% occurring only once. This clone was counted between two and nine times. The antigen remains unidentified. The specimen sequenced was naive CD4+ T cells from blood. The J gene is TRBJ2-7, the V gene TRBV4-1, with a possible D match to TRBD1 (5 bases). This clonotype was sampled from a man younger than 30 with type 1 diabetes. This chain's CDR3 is CASSPRTRSFYEQYF. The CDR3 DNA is TGCGCCAGCAGCCCTCGGACACGGTCATTCTACGAGCAGTACTTC.